This T cell receptor beta chain was profiled in a study of cytomegalovirus exposure and HLA in healthy donors. About the study: Unique TCRs numbering around 80 million, obtained from HLA-typed donors, made up an early data release. General observations from the study: Most likely, a cluster of highly shared sequence variants arose as a sequencing artifact. Available immune exposure information covered CMV serostatus only.

The PCR contained 60 Vbeta and 13 Jbeta primers. Only in-frame clones appear in the TCRdb table, and some are missing; sequencing was by immunoSEQ multiplex PCR. Its clone listing holds tens of thousands of clones. V lost 0 bases and J lost 3, with 17 bases in between. This CDR3 comprises 17 residues. Germline V gene data show CDR1 as SEHNR and CDR2 as FQNEAQ (reference sequence). As regards this clone: Its antigen is still unknown.

Sequences were obtained from PBMCs. This clonotype originated in a male donor in good health and CMV-seronegative. The V and J genes are TRBV7-9 and TRBJ2-5, with D possibly matching TRBD2 (7 bases). Written as DNA, the CDR3 is TGTGCCAGCAGCTTAGCCCGGGGGGCTGGCGGGGAAGAGACCCAGTACTTC. It codes for CASSLARGAGGEETQYF.